Here is one T cell receptor beta chain with its context. Treatment reported: around 19 received Ad26.COV2.S at low or high dose, single or two shots; a few received placebo; per-sample allocation not given. Repertoires come from day 63 after the first vaccine or placebo injection. This entry comes from a study of Ad26.COV2.S vaccination and SARS-CoV-2 variants. Libraries were prepared by immunoSEQ multiplex PCR; TCRdb keeps only in-frame clonotypes and omits some of them. The table shows 350,000 to 500,000 clones, with about 90% occurring only once. The CDR3 length is 15 residues. V was clipped by 5 bases and J by 4 bases; unmatched bases: 6. Germline values: CDR1 MNHEY, CDR2 SVGAGI.

Sequenced here: peripheral blood, sampled in a trial of Ad26.COV2.S vaccine versus placebo. V gene TRBV6-5 combines with J gene TRBJ2-1, with 9 bases identical to TRBD2. This receptor was obtained from a person aged 18 to 65 who received the Ad26.COV2.S COVID-19 vaccine or a placebo. CDR3 nucleotides: TGTGCCAGCAGTACCCGGGGACTAGCTTACAATGAGCAGTTCTTC. Amino acids: CASSTRGLAYNEQFF.